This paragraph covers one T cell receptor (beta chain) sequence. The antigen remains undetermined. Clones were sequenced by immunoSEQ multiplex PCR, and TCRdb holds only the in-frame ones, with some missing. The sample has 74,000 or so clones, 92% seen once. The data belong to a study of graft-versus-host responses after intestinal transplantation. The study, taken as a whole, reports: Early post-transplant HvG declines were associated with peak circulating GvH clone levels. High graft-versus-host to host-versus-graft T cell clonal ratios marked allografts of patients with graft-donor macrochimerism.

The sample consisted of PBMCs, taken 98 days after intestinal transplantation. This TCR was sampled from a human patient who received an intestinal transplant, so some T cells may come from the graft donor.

The CDR3 DNA is TGTGCCACCAGCAGAGAGCCAGCATATGGCTACACCTTC. Protein: CATSREPAYGYTF. The chain combines TRBV15 with TRBJ1-2, with D unclear. V gave up 0 bases and J gave up 5 bases, with 7 bases separating them. The CDR3 totals 13 residues. CDR1 LNHNV and CDR2 YYDKDF come from the germline V gene (reference sequence).